Following are 29 T cell receptor beta chains from one sample sequenced in a study of OX40 agonist ivuxolimab in advanced cancers. Libraries were constructed by the immunoSEQ multiplex PCR assay. TCRdb provides this immuneACCESS table in a form limited to in-frame rearrangements. Some clones are lacking; in checked studies, under half of them reflect an unresolved V gene, and why the rest are absent is not known. The sample table shows about 62,000 clones, and roughly 87% are seen once. Around 0.79% of the sample is in the top ten clones. The material sequenced was CD4+ or CD8+ T cells sorted from blood, taken in a trial of the OX40 agonist ivuxolimab. These receptors were collected from an adult with an advanced solid tumor such as melanoma, head and neck, liver or kidney cancer.

The chain employs TRBV5-4 and TRBJ1-1; 7 bases align to TRBD1. CDR3 length equals 14 residues. The V gene's germline CDR1 is SGHNT and CDR2 YYREEE (reference sequence). Trimming removed 2 bases from V and 5 bases from J; junction bases left unmatched: 6. The CDR3, as DNA: TGTGCCAGCAGCTTAAAGGGACAGAGGACTGAAGCTTTCTTT. The encoded protein is CASSLKGQRTEAFF.

This rearrangement joins TRBV2 to TRBJ2-1, with D hard to call. V lost 7 bases, J lost 8 bases, and 15 bases lay in between. Germline CDR1 SNHLY, CDR2 FYNNEI. CDR3 length: 13 amino acids. This CDR3 reads CASNGQPWDEQFF. The CDR3, as DNA: TGTGCCAGCAACGGGCAGCCCTGGGATGAGCAGTTCTTC.

This clone was seen only once. This chain connects TRBV20-1 to TRBJ2-3; D is ambiguous. Germline CDR1 is DFQATT and CDR2 is SNEGSKA (reference sequence). The V end was cut by 8 bases, the J end by 0 bases, with 3 bases between. The CDR3 is made up of 10 amino acids. CDR3 region: CSLSTDTQYF. The CDR3 DNA follows: TGCAGTCTAAGCACAGATACGCAGTATTTT.

CDR3 bases: TGTGCCAGCAGCCCTGGGATAGCGGGAGTCGAGACCCAGTACTTC. Translation: CASSPGIAGVETQYF. The chain uses TRBV11-3 and TRBJ2-5; 9 positions match TRBD2. From germline, CDR1 is SGHNT and CDR2 YENEEA. The CDR3 is 15 amino acids. The junction had 9 bases not matched to a gene; V was cut back by 5 bases and J by 5 bases. Full variable domain (missing parts from reference TRBV11-3 and TRBJ2-5): EAGVVQSPRYKIIEKKQPVAFWCNPISGHNTLYWYLQNLGQGPELLIRYENEEAVDDSQLPKDRFSAERLKGVDSTLKIQPAELGDSAVYLCASSPGIAGVETQYFGPGTRLLVL.

This sequence joins TRBV28 and TRBJ1-3; D possibly corresponds to TRBD1 (5 bases). The V gene lost 6 bases and the J gene lost 0 bases, with 9 bases spanning the gap. The CDR3 is 14 residues long. CDR1 MDHEN and CDR2 SYDVKM come from the germline V gene. The CDR3 sequence is CASSPGYSGNTIYF. The CDR3 DNA follows: TGTGCCAGCAGCCCAGGGTACTCTGGAAACACCATATATTTT.

V usage is TRBV6-5 and J usage is TRBJ2-7, with 9 bases lining up with TRBD2. CDR3 length: 14 residues. The ends lost 2 bases at V and 3 bases at J; junction bases unmatched: 2. Germline lookup yields CDR1 MNHEY and CDR2 SVGAGI. Here the CDR3 reads CASSYGGGGYEQYF. For the CDR3, the DNA is TGTGCCAGCAGTTACGGCGGGGGGGGCTACGAGCAGTACTTC.

CDR3 sequence: CASSRTGTDITGNTIYF. The CDR3 region has the DNA TGTGCCAGCAGCCGTACCGGGACAGATATTACTGGAAACACCATATATTTT. The chain links TRBV7-2 to TRBJ1-3, with TRBD1 matching over 7 bases. The V and J ends lost 5 bases and 2 bases, in that order; junction bases with no gene match: 12. The CDR3 sequence is 17 residues long. The V gene's germline CDR1 is SGHTA and CDR2 FQGNSA.

This chain connects TRBV6-5 to TRBJ1-5; D uncertain. V was clipped by 8 bases and J by 2 bases, with 16 bases between them. The V gene's germline CDR1 is MNHEY and CDR2 SVGAGI. The CDR3 length is 15 residues. The CDR3 DNA follows: TGTGCCAGCGCGGACCCCCGCTCTGGCAATCAGCCCCAGCATTTT. Its translation: CASADPRSGNQPQHF.

V and J are TRBV28 and TRBJ1-5; D gene ambiguous. V lost 8 bases, J lost 1 base, and 6 bases lay in between. The CDR3 loop spans 12 amino acids. Germline lookup yields CDR1 MDHEN and CDR2 SYDVKM. CDR3 residues: CASERSNQPQHF. CDR3 DNA: TGTGCCAGCGAGAGGAGCAATCAGCCCCAGCATTTT.

J is TRBJ1-2 and V is TRBV2; possible D gene TRBD1, 6 bases. Trimming took off 8 bases at V and 0 bases at J, with 13 bases between the two ends. From germline, CDR1 is SNHLY and CDR2 FYNNEI. The CDR3 spans 14 residues. CDR3 amino acids: CASEGQRANYGYTF. Here the CDR3 DNA reads TGTGCCAGCGAAGGACAGAGAGCTAACTATGGCTACACCTTC.

This chain uses TRBV4-2 with TRBJ2-1; 12 bases are shared with TRBD2. The J segment lost 10 bases and the V segment lost 1 base, leaving 2 bases of the junction unmatched. CDR1 is LGHNA, CDR2 YNFKEQ, per germline. The CDR3 length is 14 residues. DNA for the CDR3: TGTGCCAGCAGCCAAGGACTAGCGGGGGAGGAGCAGTTCTTC. Residues: CASSQGLAGEEQFF.

The chain has TRBV2 and TRBJ2-5; 7 bases map to TRBD1. CDR1 SNHLY and CDR2 FYNNEI come from the germline V gene. The V and J ends lost 6 bases and 2 bases, in that order; junction bases with no gene match: 3. This CDR3 is built from 13 residues. The CDR3 is CASSEDRQETQYF. CDR3 DNA: TGTGCCAGCAGCGAGGACAGGCAAGAGACCCAGTACTTC.

The gene calls are TRBV15 and TRBJ2-7, with TRBD2 as a possible D gene (6 bases). This CDR3 has 14 amino acids. The ends were cut back, 2 bases at V and 4 bases at J, with 12 bases in the middle. Germline V CDR1 and CDR2: LNHNV, YYDKDF (reference sequence). The CDR3: CATSRTGVRYEQYF. Written as DNA, the CDR3 is TGTGCCACCAGCAGAACGGGGGTTAGGTACGAGCAGTACTTC.

A single count supports this clone. The chain employs TRBV28 and TRBJ2-3; D is perhaps TRBD2 (6 bases). CDR1 is MDHEN, CDR2 SYDVKM, per germline. The germline V and J ends were trimmed by 6 bases and 0 bases, with 10 bases remaining between them. This CDR3 spans 14 amino acids. CDR3 DNA sequence: TGTGCCAGCAGGGCAGGGACTAGCACAGATACGCAGTATTTT. Translating it yields CASRAGTSTDTQYF.

The chain has TRBV5-1 and TRBJ1-1; 7 bases are a match to TRBD1. Looked up from germline, CDR1 is SGHRS and CDR2 is YFSETQ. V was clipped by 1 base and J by 2 bases; unmatched bases: 2. The length of the CDR3 is 14 residues. CDR3 region: CASSLRQGNTEAFF. For the CDR3, the DNA is TGCGCCAGCAGCTTGCGACAGGGAAACACTGAAGCTTTCTTT.

The chain recombines TRBV6-6 with TRBJ2-7; D is perhaps TRBD2 (6 bases). Germline-derived CDR1 and CDR2 are MNHNY and SVGAGI (reference sequence). The CDR3 is made up of 14 amino acids. Trimming removed 2 bases from V and 7 bases from J, with 15 bases in between. The CDR3 is CASSYAGGRGEQYF. DNA of the CDR3: TGTGCCAGCAGTTACGCAGGCGGGCGGGGAGAGCAGTACTTC.

V is TRBV30 and J is TRBJ2-7; possibly TRBD2 for D (5 bases). The germline V gene encodes CDR1 GTSNPN and CDR2 SVGIG (reference sequence). The CDR3 has 12 amino acids. Deletions cut 0 bases from V and 6 bases from J, with 9 bases between. The CDR3 DNA follows: TGTGCCTGGAGTGTAGGAGGCCCCGAGCAGTACTTC. Protein sequence: CAWSVGGPEQYF.

This clone was counted once. The V call is TRBV5-1, the J call TRBJ2-3; TRBD1 agrees at 11 bases. With V trimmed by 4 bases and J by 3 bases, 7 bases remained unmatched. This CDR3 region has 16 residues. The V gene's germline CDR1 is SGHRS and CDR2 YFSETQ. The CDR3 spells CASSKGQGGLTDTQYF. As DNA, the CDR3 is TGCGCCAGCAGCAAGGGACAGGGGGGTTTGACAGATACGCAGTATTTT. The full variable domain, with the rest looked up from reference TRBV5-1 and TRBJ2-3, is KAGVTQTPRYLIKTRGQQVTLSCSPISGHRSVSWYQQTPGQGLQFLFEYFSETQRNKGNFPGRFSGRQFSNSRSEMNVSTLELGDSALYLCASSKGQGGLTDTQYFGPGTRLTVL.

The gene calls are TRBV28 and TRBJ1-2, with D unclear. This CDR3 contains 12 residues. Germline lookup yields CDR1 MDHEN and CDR2 SYDVKM. V shed 2 bases and J shed 4 bases, with 5 bases lying between them. Here the CDR3 DNA reads TGTGCCAGCAGTTTAACCGGCTATGGCTACACCTTC. Amino acids: CASSLTGYGYTF.

CDR3: CASSVPSGRMERTDTQYF. Here the CDR3 DNA reads TGTGCCAGCAGCGTACCTAGCGGGAGGATGGAGAGGACAGATACGCAGTATTTT. This chain connects TRBV5-8 to TRBJ2-3; 11 positions match TRBD2. Germline CDR1 is SGHTS and CDR2 is YDEGEE. CDR3 length equals 18 residues. With 4 bases clipped from V and 3 bases from J, the junction kept 13 bases outside the gene matches.

The rearrangement joins TRBV5-1 to TRBJ2-4; unclear D gene. The CDR3 loop spans 14 amino acids. Deletions cut 4 bases from V and 0 bases from J, with 8 bases between. The germline CDR1 and CDR2 sequences are SGHRS and YFSETQ. CDR3 region: CASSPDLAKNIQYF. CDR3 DNA sequence: TGCGCCAGCAGCCCGGACCTAGCCAAAAACATTCAGTACTTC.

This clone was detected only a few times. The CDR3 sequence is CASSPEGETQYF. The CDR3 coding sequence is TGCGCCAGCAGCCCGGAGGGAGAGACCCAGTACTTC. This chain joins TRBV5-1 and TRBJ2-5, with D maybe TRBD2 (6 bases). Germline loops: CDR1 SGHRS, CDR2 YFSETQ. This CDR3 spans 12 amino acids. V gave up 4 bases and J gave up 4 bases, with 8 bases separating them.

The chain links TRBV19 to TRBJ2-7; TRBD1 agrees at 8 bases. The germline V gene encodes CDR1 LNHDA and CDR2 SQIVND (reference sequence). The V gene end was trimmed by 6 bases and the J gene end by 6 bases; junction bases not matched to a gene: 10. This CDR3 is 14 amino acids long. The DNA for the CDR3 is TGTGCCAGTAGCGGACAGGGTCACCTCGCCGAGCAGTACTTC. Translation gives CASSGQGHLAEQYF.

The chain employs TRBV5-6 and TRBJ2-7, with D uncertain. This CDR3 region has 16 residues. Germline V gives CDR1 SGHDT, CDR2 YYEEEE. The V end was cut by 4 bases, the J end by 1 base, with 18 bases between. CDR3 in DNA: TGTGCCAGCAGCCCGGGTCCCCACGAAGGATCCTACGAGCAGTACTTC. Translating it yields CASSPGPHEGSYEQYF.

This clone was seen a single time. The rearrangement joins TRBV7-8 to TRBJ2-3; D call uncertain. In germline, CDR1 is SGHVS, CDR2 FQNEAQ. V lost 5 bases and J 2 bases, leaving 20 bases between the germline ends. This CDR3 has 17 amino acids. As DNA, the CDR3 is TGTGCCAGCAGCGGCCCAGCGACCCCCCTGATCACAGATACGCAGTATTTT. Its translation: CASSGPATPLITDTQYF.

The rearrangement links TRBV28 to TRBJ1-2; no firm D call. This CDR3 contains 13 residues. V shed 4 bases and J shed 8 bases, with 14 bases lying between them. Germline V gene lookup returns CDR1 MDHEN and CDR2 SYDVKM. CDR3 nucleotides: TGTGCCAGCAGTTCTTCCTCGGTTACCGGCTACACCTTC. It is translated as CASSSSSVTGYTF.

This chain joins TRBV4-1 and TRBJ2-1, with D perhaps TRBD1 (6 bases). The germline V gene has CDR1 MGHRA and CDR2 YSYEKL. V was clipped by 6 bases and J by 12 bases, with 18 bases between them. This CDR3 region has 13 residues. The CDR3, as DNA: TGCGCCAGCAGACCCACAGGGAAAGTGGGGCAGTTCTTC. It translates to CASRPTGKVGQFF.

This chain connects TRBV2 to TRBJ1-5; unclear D gene. Trimming took off 4 bases at V and 0 bases at J, with 7 bases between the two ends. The CDR3 length is 14 residues. Germline V CDR1 and CDR2: SNHLY, FYNNEI. CDR3 DNA sequence: TGTGCCAGCAGTGTCGGTAATAGCAATCAGCCCCAGCATTTT. Protein product: CASSVGNSNQPQHF.

The chain recombines TRBV19 with TRBJ1-3, with D perhaps TRBD1 (5 bases). CDR1 is LNHDA, CDR2 SQIVND, per germline (reference sequence). V was trimmed by 3 bases and J by 5 bases, leaving 11 bases between them. The CDR3 consists of 14 residues. CDR3 sequence reads: CASSIRDRRNTIYF. The DNA of the CDR3 is TGTGCCAGTAGTATCCGGGACCGAAGAAACACCATATATTTT.